These 13 T cell receptor beta chains were sequenced from one sample in a study of blood T cells in healthy people across ages (dated by TCRdb to 2013 to 2016). The library relied on 5' RACE. The data were produced on an Illumina HiSeq 2500. A second roughly 7 to 12 cycle PCR used a sample-barcoded 5' primer and a J-beta primer mix. TCRdb reprocessing: public reads trimmed at Q25 with fastp, clones called with MiXCR, in-frame beta chains kept. Merged by CDR3 protein, the rows form single entries marked with the most common genes and DNA. The table for this sample lists roughly 1,300,000 distinct CDR3 sequences; roughly 59% of them were counted only once. The biggest ten clones account for 5.5% to 8% of the sample. The specimen sequenced was blood. Source of these receptors: a man younger than 30 in good health.

The rearrangement links TRBV4-2 to TRBJ1-5, with unresolved D. The CDR3 is 14 amino acids. Germline CDR1 reads LGHNA; CDR2 reads YNFKEQ. V gave up 1 base and J gave up 3 bases, with 7 bases separating them. The DNA for the CDR3 is TGTGCCAGCAGCCAAGGACGCAACAATCAGCCCCAGCATTTT. As protein: CASSQGRNNQPQHF.

The chain couples TRBV7-2 to TRBJ2-7; tentatively, D is TRBD2 (5 bases). Germline-derived CDR1 and CDR2 are SGHTA and FQGNSA. V gave up 1 base and J gave up 0 bases, with 13 bases separating them. CDR3 length equals 16 residues. The CDR3 loop reads CASSLGGQPSSYEQYF. The CDR3, as DNA: TGTGCCAGCAGCTTAGGAGGGCAGCCTTCCTCCTACGAGCAGTACTTC.

J is TRBJ2-3 and V is TRBV7-9; the match to TRBD2 covers 9 bases. The germline CDR1 and CDR2 sequences are SEHNR and FQNEAQ (reference sequence). V was pared by 4 bases and J by 0 bases, with 14 bases of the junction left unmatched. The CDR3 totals 19 residues. Here the CDR3 DNA reads TGTGCCAGCAGCTCCTCCTCAACCATAGCGGGAGCGAGCACAGATACGCAGTATTTT. Its translation: CASSSSSTIAGASTDTQYF. Full variable domain (outside the CDR3, taken from reference TRBV7-9 and TRBJ2-3): DTGVSQNPRHKITKRGQNVTFRCDPISEHNRLYWYRQTLGQGPEFLTYFQNEAQLEKSRLLSDRFSAERPKGSFSTLEIQRTEQGDSAMYLCASSSSSTIAGASTDTQYFGPGTRLTVL.

The chain carries TRBV4-1 and TRBJ2-5; D might be TRBD2 (6 bases). Germline assignment: CDR1 MGHRA and CDR2 YSYEKL. The length of the CDR3 is 16 residues. Trimming cost V 6 bases and J 1 base, with 18 bases left between them. The CDR3, as DNA: TGCGCCAGCAGAAGCAGGTTAGCGGATATCCAAGAGACCCAGTACTTC. Translating it yields CASRSRLADIQETQYF.

This clonotype appeared a single time. The gene calls are TRBV24-1 and TRBJ2-1; 7 bases align to TRBD1. V gave up 9 bases and J gave up 7 bases; unmatched junction bases: 5. Germline CDR1 KGHDR, CDR2 SFDVKD. The CDR3 runs 12 residues. In DNA form, the CDR3 reads TGTGCCACCCGGGGACAGAGAAATGAGCAGTTCTTC. Its translation: CATRGQRNEQFF.

For the CDR3, the DNA is TGCGCCAGCAGCTTGGGTCAGGGAGTGACCGGGGAGCTGTTTTTT. Translating gives CASSLGQGVTGELFF. This chain connects TRBV5-1 to TRBJ2-2; D assignment may be TRBD1 or TRBD2 (5 bases each). Germline CDR1 and CDR2: SGHRS and YFSETQ. The CDR3 spans 15 residues. Trimming removed 0 bases at V and 5 bases at J, with 11 bases between.

The rearrangement joins TRBV21-1 to TRBJ2-4; the table gives TRBD1 as D, unverified against the DNA. TRBV21-1 is flagged as a pseudogene. The CDR3 length is 15 residues. The CDR3 region has the DNA TGTGCCAGCAGCAGGGTCCGGGACAGGATTAACGGGCAGTACTTC. Its protein product is CASSRVRDRINGQYF.

CDR3 residues: CAISESLSEQYF. Written as DNA, the CDR3 is TGTGCCATCAGTGAGTCCTTGAGCGAGCAGTACTTC. The genes are TRBV10-3 and TRBJ2-7; D is ambiguous. Germline CDR1 and CDR2: ENHRY and SYGVKD. The CDR3 spans 12 residues. V was trimmed by 0 bases and J by 6 bases, leaving 6 bases between them.

Only one count was recorded for this clonotype. The V gene is TRBV19, the J gene TRBJ2-1; D not resolved. Trimming shortened V by 9 bases and J by 4 bases, and 7 bases separated the two germline ends. The germline V gene has CDR1 LNHDA and CDR2 SQIVND (reference sequence). The CDR3 runs to 11 residues. CDR3 DNA sequence: TGTGCCAGAGGTCGTTACAATGAGCAGTTCTTC. Protein sequence: CARGRYNEQFF. The variable domain in full, completed from reference TRBV19 and TRBJ2-1, reads DGGITQSPKYLFRKEGQNVTLSCEQNLNHDAMYWYRQDPGQGLRLIYYSQIVNDFQKGDIAEGYSVSREKKESFPLTVTSAQKNPTAFYLCARGRYNEQFFGPGTRLTVL.

This clonotype was picked up a small number of times. The genes are TRBV4-3 and TRBJ1-2; D is perhaps TRBD1 (5 bases). The CDR3 runs to 17 residues. The V gene lost 6 bases and the J gene lost 6 bases, with 26 bases spanning the gap. Germline CDR1 reads LGHNA; CDR2 reads YSLEER. The CDR3 region has the DNA TGCGCCAGCAGTCAACTTACGACCCCTGGGGGAGTAAATGGCTACACCTTC. Its protein is CASSQLTTPGGVNGYTF.

This chain joins TRBV10-3 and TRBJ1-2, with D maybe TRBD1 (5 bases). The CDR3 has 16 amino acids. V was shortened by 2 bases and J by 1 base, with 14 bases between the two germline ends. CDR1 is ENHRY and CDR2 is SYGVKD in the germline V gene. The CDR3 DNA is TGTGCCATCAGTGAGCGGGGCCAGGGCGATAACTATGGCTACACCTTC. It specifies CAISERGQGDNYGYTF.

This chain connects TRBV13 to TRBJ1-1; D is uncertain. This CDR3 has 13 amino acids. The ends were cut back, 4 bases at V and 1 base at J, with 7 bases in the middle. The germline gives CDR1 PRHDT, CDR2 FYEKMQ (reference sequence). CDR3 in DNA: TGTGCCAGCAGCTCCATTGCGAACACTGAAGCTTTCTTT. Its translation is CASSSIANTEAFF. The variable domain in full, completed from reference TRBV13 and TRBJ1-1, reads AAGVIQSPRHLIKEKRETATLKCYPIPRHDTVYWYQQGPGQDPQFLISFYEKMQSDKGSIPDRFSAQQFSDYHSELNMSSLELGDSALYFCASSSIANTEAFFGQGTRLTVV.

The chain links TRBV11-2 to TRBJ2-7; the D gene is possibly TRBD1 (5 bases). This CDR3 is built from 11 residues. Germline lookup yields CDR1 SGHAT and CDR2 FQNNGV. V lost 6 bases, J lost 6 bases, and 9 bases lay in between. CDR3 DNA sequence: TGTGCCAGCAGGAGACAGTTCGAGCAGTACTTC. The encoded protein is CASRRQFEQYF.